This T cell receptor beta chain was obtained from a study of cytomegalovirus exposure and HLA in healthy donors. Findings and caveats of the study: In vitro testing confirmed a few CMV-associated chains as specific for CMV antigens. According to the study, 150 to 200 TCR beta chains were cytomegalovirus-associated. Subsequent analysis revealed that first-cohort TCR clusters tended to co-occur in the roughly 120 validation repertoires.

Comments on this clone: Antigen: not known.

Measured with immunoSEQ multiplex PCR; TCRdb has only the in-frame clones, and not every one. The sample includes roughly 80,000 clones, approximately 91% of them seen just once. The sample taken for sequencing was PBMCs. The source of this sequence is a young man in good health and CMV-seronegative.

The CDR3 protein is CASSFGSSGANVLTF. In DNA form, the CDR3 reads TGTGCCAGCAGCTTCGGGAGCTCTGGGGCCAACGTCCTGACTTTC. V and J are TRBV7-2 and TRBJ2-6; possibly TRBD2 for D (6 bases). CDR3 length: 15 amino acids. The germline CDR1 and CDR2 sequences are SGHTA and FQGNSA. V was shortened by 3 bases and J by 0 bases, with 6 bases between the two germline ends.